Below, one T cell receptor (beta chain) is given with its context. There is no known antigen for this receptor. Within one base of it there is no much larger clone, and no base qualities were kept. This entry comes from a study of shared clonotypes between healthy human individuals (TCRdb year 2020). As for the study more broadly: Two women and a few men aged 18 to 49 years were included in the cohort. The study deeply sequenced blood TCR repertoires of several healthy adults to estimate repertoire size and the extent of clonotype sharing between individuals. To increase sequencing depth and limit assay-specific biases, different laboratories used diverse techniques to prepare libraries and sequence TCR repertoires. Between about 0.9 and 10 billion PBMCs per donor were obtained by leukapheresis. Results and caveats for the whole study, not just this receptor: Pairwise subsampling led to the expectation that sequencing depth would affect the degree of clonotype sharing among donors. Sampling was limited to blood, and TCR repertoires in tissue likely differ from TCR repertoires in blood. Because the study included a small number of donors, the genetic and exposure-history diversity represented was limited.

Healthy HIV-negative adults with no recently reported acute infections or vaccinations were included as donors. All donors were Caucasian adults living in Nashville, Tennessee, USA. For unsorted samples, 75 million to 100 million PBMCs were counted and genomic DNA was extracted with the QIAamp DNA Blood Mini kit. Blood was collected by leukapheresis, and PBMCs were isolated by Ficoll-Histopaque density gradient centrifugation and then cryopreserved in liquid nitrogen vapor phase. TCR CDR3 regions were amplified from genomic DNA by multiplex PCR using the deep immunoSEQ assay. Extracted genomic DNA from each cell subset was distributed evenly across all wells of several immunoSEQ 96-well plates, and each plate was treated as a replicate. For unsorted PBMC, approximately 0.3 ug of genomic DNA, equivalent to approximately 30,000 T cell genomes, went into each replicate PCR. Unsorted PBMC genomic DNA was sequenced across ten immunoSEQ deep assay plates. Purified libraries were quantified with a Qubit 3.0 fluorometer, sized on a Bioanalyzer 2100, and re-quantified with the KAPA Library Quantification kit. Every immunoSEQ 96-well plate was sequenced on a separate single-read 150-cycle Illumina NextSeq 550 flow cell. The paper's processing steps were these. The immunoSEQ output contained only junctional sequences without quality scores, so filtering could not match that applied to full-length reads. Sequences were annotated with PyIR, a Python wrapper for IgBLAST v1.9, using IMGT germline references to assign V/J genes and CDR3. Any read was removed if the V/J assignment was weak (E-value above 1e-6), the CDR3 was missing, or the read contained stop codons, out-of-frame junctions, or ambiguous translated residues. V3J clonotypes were defined as sequences sharing the same inferred V gene, J gene, and CDR3 amino acid sequence. Percentage overlap between repertoires was calculated by dividing the number of shared unique clonotypes by the size of the smaller repertoire. Richness of each repertoire was evaluated using RTK rarefaction, the Chao1 estimator, and Recon v2.1 estimates of unobserved clonotypes. TCRdb limited this immuneACCESS table to in-frame rearrangements with V and J called. A share of clones is missing; checked studies link under half to unresolved V genes, and the rest is unexplained. V, J and clone size reflect that table, while D and trimming were determined from the DNA. Recorded for this sample are 470,000 or so clones; about 85% of them occurred a single time. Approximately 12% of the sample is in the top ten clones.

From a lookup of the germline V gene, CDR1 and CDR2 are SGHRS and YFSETQ. CDR3 length: 15 amino acids, cysteine to phenylalanine. Only CDR3 DNA is held: 45 bases, read in frame from base 1. The junction carries 8 bases between V and J, which are trimmed by 0 bases and 0 bases respectively. Sequencing input: PBMCs. The receptor was derived from a woman in her forties in good health. Some clones in this sample may be carry-over from other donors' samples. Recombination connected TRBV5-1 to TRBJ2-3, with the D gene uncertain. This receptor has the CDR3 CASSLGDISTDTQYF. The DNA is as follows: TGCGCCAGCAGCTTGGGAGACATCAGCACAGATACGCAGTATTTT.